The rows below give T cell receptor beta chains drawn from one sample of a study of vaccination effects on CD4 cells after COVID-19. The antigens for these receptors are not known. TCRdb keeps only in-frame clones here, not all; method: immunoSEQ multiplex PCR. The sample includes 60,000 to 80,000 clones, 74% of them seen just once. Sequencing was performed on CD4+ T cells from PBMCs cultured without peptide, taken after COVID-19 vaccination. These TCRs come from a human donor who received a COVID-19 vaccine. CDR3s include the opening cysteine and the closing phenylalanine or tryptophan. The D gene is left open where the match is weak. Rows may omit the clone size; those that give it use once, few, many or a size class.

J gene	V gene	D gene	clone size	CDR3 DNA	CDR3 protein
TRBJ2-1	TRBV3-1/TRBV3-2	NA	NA	TGTGCCAGCAGCCTCAGAAACCTAGAGAATGAGCAGTTCTTC	CASSLRNLENEQFF
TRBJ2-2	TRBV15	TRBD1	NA	TGTGCCACCAGCGGGGGTGACAGGGGGCCGACCGGGGAGCTGTTTTTT	CATSGGDRGPTGELFF
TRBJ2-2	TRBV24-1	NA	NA	TGTGCCACCAGTGGGGTAGCGAGGACCGGGGAGCTGTTTTTT	CATSGVARTGELFF
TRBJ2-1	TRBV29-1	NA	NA	TGCAGCGTGGGGAGGAGCTCCTACAATGAGCAGTTCTTC	CSVGRSSYNEQFF
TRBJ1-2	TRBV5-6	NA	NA	TGTGCCAGCAGAAAGGGCAGAAACTATGGCTACACCTTC	CASRKGRNYGYTF
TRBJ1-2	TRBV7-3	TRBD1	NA	TGTGCCAGCAGCTTGTCCGGGACAGGGGGCGATGGATATGGCTACACCTTC	CASSLSGTGGDGYGYTF
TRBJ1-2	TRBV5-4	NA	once	TGTGCCAGCAGCTTAAGTCAGAACTATGGCTACACCTTC	CASSLSQNYGYTF
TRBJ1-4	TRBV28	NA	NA	TGTGCCAGCAAAGGGACCGCAACTAATGAAAAACTGTTTTTT	CASKGTATNEKLFF
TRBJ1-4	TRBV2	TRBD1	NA	TGTGCCAGCACCCGGGACAGGGATGAAAAACTGTTTTTT	CASTRDRDEKLFF
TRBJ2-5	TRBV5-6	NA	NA	TGTGCCAGCAGTTGGCCCGGGGGAGAGACCCAGTACTTC	CASSWPGGETQYF
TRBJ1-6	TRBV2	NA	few	TGTGCCAGCGGCCTTAAATCATCCGATAGCTCCTATAATTCACCCCTCCACTTT	CASGLKSSDSSYNSPLHF
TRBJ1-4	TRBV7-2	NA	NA	TGTGCCAGCAGCTTGTCACGGGGGGCGGAAAAACTGTTTTTT	CASSLSRGAEKLFF
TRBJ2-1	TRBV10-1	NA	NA	TGCGCCAGCAGTGAGCAGATAGCGGCCAATGAGCAGTTCTTC	CASSEQIAANEQFF
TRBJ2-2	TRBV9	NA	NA	TGTGCCAGCAGCGTAGCTGTCGGGGGGAACACCGGGGAGCTGTTTTTT	CASSVAVGGNTGELFF
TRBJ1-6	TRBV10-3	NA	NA	TGTGCCATCAGTGACCAGTATAATTCACCCCTCCACTTT	CAISDQYNSPLHF
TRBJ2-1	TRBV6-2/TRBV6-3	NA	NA	TGTGCCAGCAGTTACGGGGGGATCTACAATGAGCAGTTCTTC	CASSYGGIYNEQFF
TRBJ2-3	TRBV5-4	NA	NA	TGTGCCAGCAGCTTTCAGGGTACAGATACGCAGTATTTT	CASSFQGTDTQYF
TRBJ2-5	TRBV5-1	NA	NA	TGCGCCAGCAGCACCGCACGCCAAGAGACCCAGTACTTC	CASSTARQETQYF
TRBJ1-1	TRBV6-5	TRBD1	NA	TGTGCCAGCCGGGGACAGGGGGCGGGAAACACTGAAGCTTTCTTT	CASRGQGAGNTEAFF
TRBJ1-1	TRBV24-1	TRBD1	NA	TGTGCCACCAGTGGCCCAGGGGGGCGTAGTGAAGCTTTCTTT	CATSGPGGRSEAFF
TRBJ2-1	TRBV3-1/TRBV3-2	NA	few	TGTGCCAGCCTTTATGGGGATGAGCAGTTCTTC	CASLYGDEQFF
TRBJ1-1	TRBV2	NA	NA	TGTGCCAGCAGTGAGCGGGTGTCTGTGAACACTGAAGCTTTCTTT	CASSERVSVNTEAFF
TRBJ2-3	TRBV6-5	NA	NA	TGTGCCAGCAGAAAGGGCTCAGATACGCAGTATTTT	CASRKGSDTQYF
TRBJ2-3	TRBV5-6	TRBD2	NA	TGTGCCAGCAGCTTGGTCGGGGGGAGCACAGATACGCAGTATTTT	CASSLVGGSTDTQYF
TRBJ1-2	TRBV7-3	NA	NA	TGTGCCAGCAGCCCCGGGCGGGGAGGAGACTATGGCTACACCTTC	CASSPGRGGDYGYTF
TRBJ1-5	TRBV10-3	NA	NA	TGTGCCATCAGTGAGGTTTTGGGGCTGGATCAGCCCCAGCATTTT	CAISEVLGLDQPQHF
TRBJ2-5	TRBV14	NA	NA	TGTGCCAGCAGCCAAGCTGTAAGGCGGAATCAAGAGACCCAGTACTTC	CASSQAVRRNQETQYF
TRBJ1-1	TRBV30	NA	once	TGTGCCTGGTCTGGTCCAGGGCGAGGAACTGAAGCTTTCTTT	CAWSGPGRGTEAFF
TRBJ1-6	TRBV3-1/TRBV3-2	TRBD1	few	TGTGCCAGCAGCCGGGGACAGGGGAGAGATTCACCCCTCCACTTT	CASSRGQGRDSPLHF
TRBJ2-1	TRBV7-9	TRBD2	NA	TGTGCCAGCAGCTTTAGCGGGGGGCCCGGTGAGCAGTTCTTC	CASSFSGGPGEQFF
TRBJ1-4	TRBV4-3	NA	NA	TGCGCCAGCAGCAAAACACGTCAGGAAAAACTGTTTTTT	CASSKTRQEKLFF
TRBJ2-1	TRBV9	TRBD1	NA	TGTGCCAGCAGCTCCATCACCGGGACAGGGGTGAAGTTCTTC	CASSSITGTGVKFF
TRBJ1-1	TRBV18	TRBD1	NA	TGTGCCAGCTCAATCGTCAGGGGGCGGCTGAACACTGAAGCTTTCTTT	CASSIVRGRLNTEAFF
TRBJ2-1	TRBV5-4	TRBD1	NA	TGTGCCAGCAGCTCCCGAGGACAGGGCCCCTACAATGAGCAGTTCTTC	CASSSRGQGPYNEQFF
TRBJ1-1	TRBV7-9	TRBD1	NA	TGTGCCAGCAGCTCGACAGGGGGTCGAACTGAAGCTTTCTTT	CASSSTGGRTEAFF
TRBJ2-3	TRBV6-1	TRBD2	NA	TGTGCCAGCAGTGTCGGACTAGCGGGGGGCGGGGATACGCAGTATTTT	CASSVGLAGGGDTQYF
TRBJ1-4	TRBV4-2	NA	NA	TGTGCCAGCAGCCAAGATCTCGTGGGGGAAAGAGATGAAAAACTGTTTTTT	CASSQDLVGERDEKLFF
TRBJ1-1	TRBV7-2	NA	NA	TGTGCCAGCAGCTTCTTGAATATCGGAGGAGAAGCTTTCTTT	CASSFLNIGGEAFF
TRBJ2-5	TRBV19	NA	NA	TGTGCCAGTAGTGGAACATATCAAGAGACCCAGTACTTC	CASSGTYQETQYF